This TCR beta chain derives from a study of blood T cell repertoires in COVID-19. Libraries were prepared by immunoSEQ multiplex PCR; TCRdb keeps only in-frame clonotypes and omits some of them. In the table there are 250,000 to 350,000 clones, about 82% of which are singletons. CDR1 is SGHDN, CDR2 FVKESK, per germline. The V end lost 4 bases, the J end lost 2 bases, and 12 bases lay between the germline ends. The CDR3 has 16 amino acids. The source material was peripheral blood. This sequence joins TRBV14 and TRBJ1-6; weak D call: TRBD1 (6 bases). This TCR was recovered from a woman between 50 and 59 years old with active or convalescent COVID-19. The CDR3 sequence: CASSPQKGAYNSPLHF. The CDR3 coding sequence is TGTGCCAGCAGCCCCCAAAAGGGGGCCTATAATTCACCCCTCCACTTT.